Shown below are 21 T cell receptor beta chains from a single sample sequenced in a study of early T cells in non-severe SARS-CoV-2 infection. TCRdb re-analysed the 5' RACE reads in MiXCR, keeping a single row per CDR3 protein. The sample includes approximately 90,000 distinct CDR3 sequences, 12% of them seen just once. Here the sequenced sample was whole blood, taken at baseline. All receptors derive from an adult who was a healthcare worker with PCR-confirmed SARS-CoV-2 infection or an uninfected control (not recorded which).

The chain links TRBV14 to TRBJ2-3; D is unclear. The CDR3 extends over 12 amino acids. The germline CDR1 and CDR2 sequences are SGHDN and FVKESK. V was pared by 4 bases and J by 5 bases, with 7 bases between. DNA of the CDR3: TGTGCCAGCAGCCGAAGAGGAGATACGCAGTATTTT. As protein: CASSRRGDTQYF.

This chain links TRBV11-3 with TRBJ2-7, with 7 bases that match TRBD1. J lost 1 base, V lost 3 bases, and 6 bases had no gene match. This CDR3 is built from 15 residues. Germline V gives CDR1 SGHNT, CDR2 YENEEA. CDR3 nucleotides: TGTGCCAGCAGCTTGAGCGGCAGGGGGTCCTACGAGCAGTACTTC. Its translation is CASSLSGRGSYEQYF.

The table lists this clonotype with a few counts. The V and J genes are TRBV6-6 and TRBJ1-1; TRBD1 matches 7 bases. Germline V gene sequence: CDR1 MNHNY, CDR2 SVGAGI (reference sequence). This CDR3 region has 15 residues. V shed 6 bases, J shed 4 bases, and the junction held 11 bases outside the gene matches. DNA of the CDR3: TGTGCCAGCAGGCTAGAACAGGGGCTTACCACTGAAGCTTTCTTT. Translated, it gives CASRLEQGLTTEAFF.

Comments on this clonotype: A read error may be the cause here, since a much bigger clone is one base away. The chain employs TRBV20-1 and TRBJ2-5, with D perhaps TRBD1 (5 bases). The germline V and J ends were trimmed by 5 bases and 6 bases, with 13 bases remaining between them. CDR3 length equals 12 residues. Germline V gene lookup returns CDR1 DFQATT and CDR2 SNEGSKA (reference sequence). The CDR3 loop is CSAGAATQTQYF. CDR3 bases: TGCAGTGCTGGGGCAGCCACTCAGACCCAGTACTTC.

This clonotype was seen repeatedly, ten times or more. The chain uses TRBV15 and TRBJ1-3; perhaps TRBD1 as D (6 bases). Germline V gene sequence: CDR1 LNHNV, CDR2 YYDKDF (reference sequence). The length of the CDR3 is 16 residues. V was shortened by 5 bases and J by 7 bases, with 21 bases between the two germline ends. CDR3 region: CATSPFQDSTENTIYF. CDR3 nucleotides: TGTGCCACCAGCCCGTTTCAGGACAGTACGGAGAACACCATATATTTT. The whole variable domain, remainder taken from reference TRBV15 and TRBJ1-3, is DAMVIQNPRYQVTQFGKPVTLSCSQTLNHNVMYWYQQKSSQAPKLLFHYYDKDFNNEADTPDNFQSRRPNTSFCFLDIRSPGLGDTAMYLCATSPFQDSTENTIYFGEGSWLTVV.

This clonotype occurred a few times. This chain links TRBV11-2 with TRBJ2-4, with TRBD2 identical over 9 bases. Looked up from germline, CDR1 is SGHAT and CDR2 is FQNNGV. CDR3 size: 17 residues. Trimming removed 4 bases from V and 6 bases from J; junction bases left unmatched: 13. Here the CDR3 reads CASSYDGSGGPGNIQYF. As DNA, the CDR3 is TGTGCCAGCAGCTACGATGGCAGCGGGGGGCCTGGAAACATTCAGTACTTC. Together with reference TRBV11-2 and TRBJ2-4, the CDR3 gives the full variable domain: EAGVAQSPRYKIIEKRQSVAFWCNPISGHATLYWYQQILGQGPKLLIQFQNNGVVDDSQLPKDRFSAERLKGVDSTLKIQPAKLEDSAVYLCASSYDGSGGPGNIQYFGAGTRLSVL.

The chain employs TRBV4-1 and TRBJ2-5, with a weak D call TRBD1 (5 bases). Germline V gene sequence: CDR1 MGHRA, CDR2 YSYEKL. Trimming removed 0 bases at V and 2 bases at J, with 10 bases between. This CDR3 comprises 15 residues. This CDR3 is CASSQDPDRQETQYF. Here the CDR3 DNA reads TGCGCCAGCAGCCAAGATCCTGACAGACAAGAGACCCAGTACTTC.

The chain uses TRBV28 and TRBJ1-5; tentatively, D is TRBD1 (6 bases). In germline, CDR1 is MDHEN, CDR2 SYDVKM. The CDR3 length is 13 residues. Trimming pared 10 bases from V and 7 bases from J, leaving 17 bases between. The CDR3 sequence: CATPGGAGQPQHF. In DNA form, the CDR3 reads TGTGCCACCCCCGGGGGGGCAGGACAGCCCCAGCATTTT.

This rearrangement joins TRBV28 to TRBJ2-5; 7 nucleotides agree with TRBD2. V was pared by 6 bases and J by 3 bases, with 7 bases of the junction left unmatched. The CDR3 is made up of 14 amino acids. Germline V gene sequence: CDR1 MDHEN, CDR2 SYDVKM. CDR3 sequence: CASSLMGGEETQYF. The CDR3 DNA follows: TGTGCCAGCAGCCTGATGGGAGGGGAAGAGACCCAGTACTTC. Based on the CDR3 plus reference TRBV28 and TRBJ2-5, the full variable domain is DVKVTQSSRYLVKRTGEKVFLECVQDMDHENMFWYRQDPGLGLRLIYFSYDVKMKEKGDIPEGYSVSREKKERFSLILESASTNQTSMYLCASSLMGGEETQYFGPGTRLLVL.

The rearrangement uses TRBV20-1 and TRBJ2-7; D gene uncertain. In germline, CDR1 is DFQATT, CDR2 SNEGSKA (reference sequence). This CDR3 comprises 13 residues. V dropped 2 bases and J dropped 3 bases, with 11 bases sitting between them. CDR3 sequence reads: CSARNAEDYEQYF. As DNA, the CDR3 is TGCAGTGCTAGAAACGCAGAAGACTACGAGCAGTACTTC.

At least ten counts were recorded for this clonotype. CDR3 DNA: TGTGCCTGGACATTATCGAACACTGAAGCTTTCTTT. It is translated as CAWTLSNTEAFF. The chain carries TRBV30 and TRBJ1-1; D ambiguous. Germline CDR1 reads GTSNPN; CDR2 reads SVGIG (reference sequence). The CDR3 totals 12 residues. The V and J ends lost 4 bases and 1 base respectively, with 7 bases between them.

In this sample, this clonotype turned up a few times. The CDR3 nucleotides are TGTGCCAGCAGCCCCGGACAGGGTAATGGCTACACCTTC. This sequence encodes CASSPGQGNGYTF. The rearrangement uses TRBV12-3 or TRBV12-4 and TRBJ1-2, with 8 bases identical to TRBD1. The ends lost 6 bases at V and 6 bases at J; junction bases unmatched: 6. The CDR3 covers 13 residues.

This clonotype was counted only a few times. The J gene is TRBJ2-3, the V gene TRBV5-1; D gene uncertain. Trimming stripped 5 bases from V and 2 bases from J, with 6 bases between. The CDR3 consists of 12 residues. CDR1 is SGHRS and CDR2 is YFSETQ in the germline V gene. CDR3 DNA sequence: TGCGCCAGCAGAGCCCTCACAGATACGCAGTATTTT. Translated: CASRALTDTQYF.

This clonotype was picked up a small number of times. This sequence joins TRBV5-8 and TRBJ2-1, with 11 bases matching TRBD2. This CDR3 contains 15 residues. J lost 5 bases, V lost 1 base, and 2 bases had no gene match. Germline assignment: CDR1 SGHTS and CDR2 YDEGEE. CDR3 in DNA: TGTGCCAGCAGCTTGAGACTAGCGGGGAACAATGAGCAGTTCTTC. It translates to CASSLRLAGNNEQFF.

The chain recombines TRBV6-5 with TRBJ2-1, with 9 bases that match TRBD2. V shed 6 bases, J shed 10 bases, and the junction held 19 bases outside the gene matches. Germline CDR1 reads MNHEY; CDR2 reads SVGAGI. The CDR3 covers 17 residues. CDR3 nucleotides: TGTGCCAGCAGGGACGCAGCTCTAGCGGGACGGATAGAGGAGCAGTTCTTC. Its translation is CASRDAALAGRIEEQFF.

This clonotype was picked up many times. The gene calls are TRBV12-3 or TRBV12-4 and TRBJ2-7; D remains unclear. This CDR3 comprises 14 residues. The V and J ends lost 6 bases and 0 bases respectively, with 12 bases between them. Here the CDR3 reads CASSLQANSYEQYF. CDR3 bases: TGTGCCAGCAGCCTCCAGGCGAACTCCTACGAGCAGTACTTC.

This clonotype was detected only a few times. V and J are TRBV20-1 and TRBJ2-3; tentative D call: TRBD2 (5 bases). Germline loops: CDR1 DFQATT, CDR2 SNEGSKA (reference sequence). The ends were cut back, 3 bases at V and 6 bases at J, with 16 bases in the middle. CDR3 length: 14 residues. In DNA form, the CDR3 reads TGCAGTGCTAGGACCGAGGGATATTCCGATACGCAGTATTTT. It is translated as CSARTEGYSDTQYF.

The V call is TRBV20-1, the J call TRBJ2-6; TRBD2 agrees at 8 bases. This CDR3 is built from 20 residues. Germline assignment: CDR1 DFQATT and CDR2 SNEGSKA (reference sequence). J gave up 2 bases and V 5 bases, and 20 bases lay outside the gene matches. CDR3 in DNA: TGCAGTGCTCCCCCTGGGCGTAGCGGGGCGGCCCTTGCTGGGGCCAACGTCCTGACTTTC. As protein: CSAPPGRSGAALAGANVLTF.

This clonotype was seen only a few times. V gene TRBV11-2 combines with J gene TRBJ2-7, with 7 bases identical to TRBD1. The CDR3 runs to 14 residues. Germline CDR1 and CDR2: SGHAT and FQNNGV. V lost 4 bases to trimming and J lost 8 bases; unmatched junction nucleotides: 11. In DNA, the CDR3 is TGTGCCAGCAGCTCCGGGACAGATGTGGTAAAGCAGTACTTC. Its translation is CASSSGTDVVKQYF. The full variable domain, with the rest looked up from reference TRBV11-2 and TRBJ2-7, is EAGVAQSPRYKIIEKRQSVAFWCNPISGHATLYWYQQILGQGPKLLIQFQNNGVVDDSQLPKDRFSAERLKGVDSTLKIQPAKLEDSAVYLCASSSGTDVVKQYFGPGTRLTVT.

This clonotype was counted at least ten times. The rearrangement joins TRBV20-1 to TRBJ2-7; D is possibly TRBD2 (6 bases). V shed 5 bases and J shed 4 bases, with 18 bases lying between them. Looked up from germline, CDR1 is DFQATT and CDR2 is SNEGSKA (reference sequence). CDR3 size: 14 residues. The CDR3 bases are TGCAGTGCTGGACGGGGGAACGTACGTTACGAGCAGTACTTC. It codes for CSAGRGNVRYEQYF.

The chain carries TRBV11-2 and TRBJ1-5; the D is unclear. Trimming removed 1 base at V and 4 bases at J, with 11 bases between. Germline V gene data show CDR1 as SGHAT and CDR2 as FQNNGV. This CDR3 is built from 15 residues. The CDR3 sequence: CASSLAGQANQPQHF. The CDR3 nucleotides are TGTGCCAGCAGCTTAGCCGGCCAGGCTAATCAGCCCCAGCATTTT.